Listed below are T cell receptor beta chains from one sample, sequenced in a study of human T cells and chemical hapten exposure. TCRdb re-analysed the RACE reads in MiXCR, keeping a single row per CDR3 protein. The sample contains about 380,000 distinct CDR3 sequences, nearly 5% of which appear only once. This material consisted of whole blood, taken in connection with sensitization to the hapten diphenylcyclopropenone (DPC). All receptors come from a woman aged 50 to 60 with alopecia areata. Some clones in this sample may be carry-over from other donors' samples. Both conserved end residues are part of each CDR3. A D gene is named only where the DNA matches it firmly. Clone sizes are given selectively: once, few, many, or a class where the clone is expanded.

TRBJ1-5,TRBV19,many,TRBD1,TGTGCCAGTAGTAACCCGGGACAGGGAGAGCAGCCCCAGCATTTT,CASSNPGQGEQPQHF
TRBJ2-3,TRBV29-1,few,.,TGCAGCCCAGGCTCCGTATTGCGGGAAACAGATACGCAGTATTTT,CSPGSVLRETDTQYF
TRBJ1-5,TRBV12-3/TRBV12-4,.,.,TGTGCCAGCAGTTTAACAGGGAGGGTTCAGCCCCAGCATTTT,CASSLTGRVQPQHF
TRBJ1-5,TRBV4-1,few,.,TGCGCCAGCAGCCAAGATATGAGCAATCAGCCCCAGCATTTT,CASSQDMSNQPQHF
TRBJ2-3,TRBV20-1,many,TRBD2,TGCAGTGCCCGGTCGCCGCTAGCGGGTAGCACAGATACGCAGTATTTT,CSARSPLAGSTDTQYF
TRBJ2-6,TRBV5-1,.,.,TGCGCCAGCAGCTTGGCAGGGACCGCCTCTGGGGCCAACGTCCTGACTTTC,CASSLAGTASGANVLTF
TRBJ1-1,TRBV20-1,many,.,TGCAGTGCTAGGGCGGACAGCATTGAAGCTTTCTTT,CSARADSIEAFF
TRBJ1-5,TRBV6-5,.,.,TGTGCCAGCAGTTTGTCCCAAGCAGGGGATCAGCCCCAGCATTTT,CASSLSQAGDQPQHF
TRBJ2-4,TRBV6-5,few,.,TGTGCCAGCAGTTTGACAGGAGCCAAAAACATTCAGTACTTC,CASSLTGAKNIQYF
TRBJ2-2,TRBV7-2,many,.,TGTGCCAGCAGCTTCGCCAGCGGCTCGAACACCGGGGAGCTGTTTTTT,CASSFASGSNTGELFF
TRBJ2-7,TRBV4-3,.,TRBD1,TGCGCCAGCAGCCAAATGACAGGGACCTACGAGCAGTACTTC,CASSQMTGTYEQYF
TRBJ1-1,TRBV5-6,many,.,TGTGCCAGCACCCTTGGGGCCACTGAAGCTTTCTTT,CASTLGATEAFF
TRBJ1-5,TRBV30,many,.,TGTGCCGCCTCAGCGGGGTCGGGCCAGCCCCAGCATTTT,CAASAGSGQPQHF
TRBJ1-1,TRBV5-1,few,.,TGCGCCAGCAGCTTGGAGGCAGGGCGAGTTGAAGCTTTCTTT,CASSLEAGRVEAFF
TRBJ1-1,TRBV7-6,many,TRBD1,TGTGCCAGCAGCTTAACCCCCGACAGGGGTGGTTCCACTGAAGCTTTCTTT,CASSLTPDRGGSTEAFF
TRBJ1-1,TRBV2,many,.,TGTGCCAGCCTCTTCACAGGGCCTGAAGCTTTCTTT,CASLFTGPEAFF
TRBJ2-3,TRBV5-1,.,.,TGCGCCAGCAGTCCGGGGGACGGCACAGATACGCAGTATTTT,CASSPGDGTDTQYF
TRBJ1-6,TRBV6-2/TRBV6-3,many,TRBD1,TGTGCCAGCAGTTACTCCGGGACAGGGGTTTCACCCCTCCACTTT,CASSYSGTGVSPLHF
TRBJ2-7,TRBV28,few,.,TGTGCCAGCACCCGAACAGGGAACTCCTACGAGCAGTACTTC,CASTRTGNSYEQYF
TRBJ2-1,TRBV28,many,TRBD2,TGTGCCAGCAGTCACCCCGGGACTAGCGATAGCGATGAGCAGTTCTTC,CASSHPGTSDSDEQFF
TRBJ1-1,TRBV20-1,many,.,TGCAGTGCCACCTTTAGGGTTGGCACTGAAGCTTTCTTT,CSATFRVGTEAFF
TRBJ2-3,TRBV7-2,many,TRBD2,TGTGCCAGCAGCCGCGGGGGGGCTCAGCCAGATACGCAGTATTTT,CASSRGGAQPDTQYF
TRBJ2-7,TRBV20-1,many,.,TGCAGTGCTAGAGACCCCAGGGCTGTCTACGAGCAGTACTTC,CSARDPRAVYEQYF
TRBJ2-7,TRBV14,few,.,TGTGCCAGCAGACCGGGCCCTTACTGGTACGAGCAGTACTTC,CASRPGPYWYEQYF
TRBJ2-6,TRBV6-6,.,.,TGTGCCAGCAGAATCAGCTCTGGGGCCAACGTCCTGACTTTC,CASRISSGANVLTF
TRBJ2-1,TRBV11-2,many,TRBD2,TGTGCCAGCAGCTTAGGAAGGACTAGCGGCTACAATGAGCAGTTCTTC,CASSLGRTSGYNEQFF
TRBJ2-6,TRBV9,many,.,TGTGCCAGCAGCGTAACAGTCTCTGGGGCCAACGTCCTGACTTTC,CASSVTVSGANVLTF
TRBJ2-2,TRBV2,few,.,TGTGCCAGCAGTAGAGCAGGGTCTCGCACCGGGGAGCTGTTTTTT,CASSRAGSRTGELFF
TRBJ2-3,TRBV11-2,many,TRBD1,TGTGCCAGCAGCTTTAACAGGGGGCTCGCGGGCACAGATACGCAGTATTTT,CASSFNRGLAGTDTQYF
TRBJ1-2,TRBV28,many,TRBD1,TGTGCCAGCAGCCTGGACAGGGACAGAGGCTATGGCTACACCTTC,CASSLDRDRGYGYTF
TRBJ1-1,TRBV20-1,many,.,TGCAGTGCTAGAGATATAGGGATACCGACTGAAGCTTTCTTT,CSARDIGIPTEAFF
TRBJ1-1,TRBV2,.,.,TGTGCCAGCAGCGTCATAGTAAGGGGCACTGAAGCTTTCTTT,CASSVIVRGTEAFF
TRBJ2-3,TRBV7-2,few,.,TGTGCCAGCAGCTTGGCGTTTGGGAACAGGGGCACAGATACGCAGTATTTT,CASSLAFGNRGTDTQYF
TRBJ1-6,TRBV6-5,many,TRBD1,TGTGCCAGCAGTTACGGTCTGGGACAGGGGGCTGGTTCACCCCTCCACTTT,CASSYGLGQGAGSPLHF
TRBJ2-5,TRBV27,many,.,TGTGCCAGCAGTTTTAGGAGCGGAGAGACCCAGTACTTC,CASSFRSGETQYF
TRBJ2-5,TRBV2,many,TRBD1,TGTGCCAGTGGTCTGACAGGGGGCCAGGAGACCCAGTACTTC,CASGLTGGQETQYF
TRBJ1-2,TRBV6-2/TRBV6-3,many,.,TGTGCCAGCAGCCCAACAGACTTCTATGGCTACACCTTC,CASSPTDFYGYTF
TRBJ1-1,TRBV25-1,many,.,TGTGCCAGCAGTGAAGGGGCTGAAGCTTTCTTT,CASSEGAEAFF
TRBJ2-7,TRBV7-3,many,.,TGTGCCAGCAGCTCCGGACTGGATTCCTACGAGCAGTACTTC,CASSSGLDSYEQYF
TRBJ2-7,TRBV5-4,many,.,TGTGCCAGCAGCTTGGACTCCGACGAGCAGTACTTC,CASSLDSDEQYF
TRBJ2-3,TRBV20-1,many,.,TGCAGTGCTAGAGGATTGGCGGGTGGGGCCACAGATACGCAGTATTTT,CSARGLAGGATDTQYF
TRBJ1-2,TRBV5-6,.,TRBD1,TGTGCCAGCAGCTTGGGACAGGGAGGTGCCTCTTACTATGGCTACACCTTC,CASSLGQGGASYYGYTF
TRBJ2-5,TRBV9,.,.,TGTGCCAGCAGCGAGGGGGTCGGGGGACTTGAAGAGACCCAGTACTTC,CASSEGVGGLEETQYF
TRBJ1-4,TRBV29-1,few,TRBD1,TGCAGCGTTGAAACCGGACAGGGACCGGAAAAACTGTTTTTT,CSVETGQGPEKLFF
TRBJ2-1,TRBV7-2,few,.,TGTGCCAGCAGCTTAGCGATAGGTGAGCAGTTCTTC,CASSLAIGEQFF
TRBJ2-2,TRBV9,.,.,TGTGCCAGCAGCGTAGACCCGTCGGGGGACACCGGGGAGCTGTTTTTT,CASSVDPSGDTGELFF